This TCR beta chain was recorded in a study of blood T cells in healthy people across ages. CDR1 is SGHRS, CDR2 YFSETQ, per germline. V was shortened by 3 bases and J by 8 bases, with 14 bases between the two germline ends. This CDR3 contains 13 residues. Using a J-beta primer mix together with a sample-barcoded 5' primer, a second PCR was run for roughly 7 to 11 cycles. A single record per CDR3 protein comes from TCRdb applying MiXCR to the 5' RACE reads. This table holds 550,000 to 700,000 distinct CDR3 sequences, about 25% found once. The sequencing sample was made of blood. The chain links TRBV5-1 to TRBJ1-2; D is unresolved. The receptor's source is a woman between 65 and 79 years old in good health. Here the CDR3 reads CASSSPEALGYTF. The CDR3 DNA follows: TGCGCCAGCAGCTCTCCGGAGGCCTTAGGCTACACCTTC. Using reference TRBV5-1 and TRBJ1-2 for the parts outside the CDR3, the full variable domain is KAGVTQTPRYLIKTRGQQVTLSCSPISGHRSVSWYQQTPGQGLQFLFEYFSETQRNKGNFPGRFSGRQFSNSRSEMNVSTLELGDSALYLCASSSPEALGYTFGSGTRLTVV.